Below, 15 T cell receptor beta chains from the same sample are listed, as sequenced in a study of blood T cell repertoires in COVID-19. Assay used: immunoSEQ multiplex PCR; TCRdb lists only in-frame clones, some missing. The sample includes 270,000 or so clones, 82% of them seen just once. The sequenced material came from peripheral blood. The receptors originated from a woman aged 18-29 years with acute or convalescent COVID-19.

The chain uses TRBV21-1 and TRBJ1-5. TRBV21-1 is a known pseudogene. This CDR3 contains 17 residues. CDR3 region: CASSSPRRTRGRSPQHF. The CDR3 nucleotides read TGTGCCAGCAGCTCTCCGCGGCGGACGCGGGGACGGTCGCCCCAGCATTTT.

The V call is TRBV2, the J call TRBJ1-4; 9 bases fit TRBD1. The CDR3 is 15 residues long. Per the germline V gene, CDR1 is SNHLY and CDR2 is FYNNEI. J lost 5 bases, V lost 1 base, and 2 bases had no gene match. CDR3 residues: CASSEGGTGNEKLFF. The CDR3 nucleotides are TGTGCCAGCAGTGAAGGAGGGACAGGGAATGAAAAACTGTTTTTT.

The chain employs TRBV28 and TRBJ2-4; maybe TRBD2 (6 bases). CDR1 and CDR2 from the germline V gene are MDHEN and SYDVKM. The CDR3 is made up of 17 amino acids. Trimming shortened V by 7 bases and J by 3 bases, and 22 bases separated the two germline ends. The DNA for the CDR3 is TGTGCCAGCAATCCCGGGGGACCGACCCTAGTCAAAAACATTCAGTACTTC. Its translation is CASNPGGPTLVKNIQYF.

This clone occurred once. The V and J genes are TRBV7-2 and TRBJ2-7, with 13 nucleotides matching TRBD2. The germline V gene encodes CDR1 SGHTA and CDR2 FQGNSA. Losses at the gene ends were 5 bases for V and 3 bases for J; bases not matched to a gene: 10. The CDR3 spans 17 residues. The CDR3 DNA reads as TGTGCCAGCAGCGAGGGACTAGCGGGACCTATTTACTACGAGCAGTACTTC. This translates into CASSEGLAGPIYYEQYF.

This rearrangement joins TRBV7-9 to TRBJ2-3, with TRBD2 matching over 12 bases. V lost 1 base, J lost 6 bases, and 14 bases stayed unmatched. CDR3 length: 19 residues. Per germline, CDR1 SEHNR and CDR2 FQNEAQ (reference sequence). The chain's CDR3 is CASSLDPYTRTSGMDTQYF. For the CDR3, the DNA is TGTGCCAGCAGCTTAGACCCCTACACAAGGACTAGCGGGATGGATACGCAGTATTTT.

This rearrangement joins TRBV29-1 to TRBJ2-3; 12 bases align to TRBD2. The CDR3 has 15 residues. Germline CDR1 reads SQVTM; CDR2 reads ANQGSEA. The ends lost 6 bases at V and 1 base at J; junction bases unmatched: 5. CDR3 sequence: CSVARLAGGTDTQYF. DNA of the CDR3: TGCAGCGTGGCACGACTAGCGGGAGGCACAGATACGCAGTATTTT.

The chain recombines TRBV6-5 with TRBJ1-2; the match to TRBD1 covers 9 bases. The V gene's germline CDR1 is MNHEY and CDR2 SVGAGI. The CDR3 is made up of 14 amino acids. J gave up 4 bases and V 7 bases, and 7 bases lay outside the gene matches. In nucleotides, the CDR3 is TGTGCCAGCAACACTGACAGGGGGTTCTATGGCTACACCTTC. Its translation: CASNTDRGFYGYTF.

The chain couples TRBV7-9 to TRBJ1-4; 7 bases are shared with TRBD1. Germline CDR1 SEHNR, CDR2 FQNEAQ (reference sequence). After removal of 5 bases from V and 5 bases from J, the junction contained 8 bases not matched to a gene. This CDR3 is built from 15 residues. This CDR3 reads CASSPPGQRNEKLFF. The CDR3 region has the DNA TGTGCCAGCAGCCCCCCGGGACAGAGAAATGAAAAACTGTTTTTT.

The genes are TRBV30 and TRBJ2-5, with 12 bases identical to TRBD2. The CDR3 loop spans 15 amino acids. V lost 5 bases and J lost 3; bases outside the gene matches: 7. Germline assignment: CDR1 GTSNPN and CDR2 SVGIG (reference sequence). DNA of the CDR3: TGTGCCTGGGACTACGGACTAGCGGGAAAAGAGACCCAGTACTTC. Its translation: CAWDYGLAGKETQYF.

The chain employs TRBV9 and TRBJ1-1; TRBD1 matches 7 bases. V was pared by 4 bases and J by 1 base, with 4 bases of the junction left unmatched. Germline V gene lookup returns CDR1 SGDLS and CDR2 YYNGEE. This CDR3 contains 14 residues. The CDR3 bases are TGTGCCAGCAGCACGCGACAGGGGAACACTGAAGCTTTCTTT. Translated, it gives CASSTRQGNTEAFF.

This sequence joins TRBV6-4 and TRBJ1-1; possible D gene TRBD1, 5 bases. CDR1 is MRHNA and CDR2 is SNTAGT in the germline V gene. The V and J ends lost 6 bases and 1 base respectively, with 9 bases between them. The CDR3 covers 13 residues. CDR3 coding DNA: TGTGCCAGCAGCGTGGACAAGAACACTGAAGCTTTCTTT. It is translated as CASSVDKNTEAFF.

This rearrangement joins TRBV27 to TRBJ1-1; D perhaps matches TRBD1 (5 bases). Trimming removed 0 bases at V and 8 bases at J, with 10 bases between. Germline CDR1 and CDR2: MNHEY and SMNVEV (reference sequence). This CDR3 contains 13 residues. The CDR3 DNA sequence: TGTGCCAGCAGTTTATCGGGATACAGGGAAGCTTTCTTT. Residues: CASSLSGYREAFF.

The chain joins TRBV7-9 to TRBJ1-6; tentatively, D is TRBD1 (5 bases). Germline CDR1 and CDR2: SEHNR and FQNEAQ (reference sequence). V was shortened by 2 bases and J by 16 bases, with 15 bases between the two germline ends. This CDR3 is 13 amino acids long. The CDR3 sequence is CASSLRGVPGLHF. CDR3 DNA: TGTGCCAGCAGCTTACGGGGGGTTCCGGGGCTCCACTTT.

The chain is built from TRBV7-9 and TRBJ1-4, with TRBD1 matching over 8 bases. Germline V gene sequence: CDR1 SEHNR, CDR2 FQNEAQ (reference sequence). This CDR3 spans 18 amino acids. V trimming: 2 bases; J trimming: 3 bases; junction bases outside the gene matches: 11. This CDR3 is CASSLSYNRGKSNEKLFF. CDR3 nucleotide sequence: TGTGCCAGCAGCTTATCGTACAACAGGGGGAAATCTAATGAAAAACTGTTTTTT.

The genes are TRBV7-2 and TRBJ2-1, with 7 bases that match TRBD1. The CDR3 has 17 amino acids. V shed 2 bases, J shed 0 bases, and the junction held 7 bases outside the gene matches. CDR1 is SGHTA and CDR2 is FQGNSA in the germline V gene. CDR3 protein: CASSLRGGGSSYNEQFF. DNA of the CDR3: TGTGCCAGCAGCTTAAGAGGGGGCGGATCCTCCTACAATGAGCAGTTCTTC.